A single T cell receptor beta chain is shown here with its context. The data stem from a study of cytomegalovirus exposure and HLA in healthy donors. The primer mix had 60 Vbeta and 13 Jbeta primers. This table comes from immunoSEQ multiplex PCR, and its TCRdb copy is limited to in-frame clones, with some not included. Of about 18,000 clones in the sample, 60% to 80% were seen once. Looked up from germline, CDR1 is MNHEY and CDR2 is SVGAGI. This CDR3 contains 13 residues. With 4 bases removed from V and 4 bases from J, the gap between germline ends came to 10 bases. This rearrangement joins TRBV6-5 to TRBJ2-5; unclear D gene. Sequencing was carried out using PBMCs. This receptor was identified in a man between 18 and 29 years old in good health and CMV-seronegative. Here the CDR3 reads CASSLLLTETQYF. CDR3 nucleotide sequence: TGTGCCAGCAGTTTACTCCTAACAGAGACCCAGTACTTC.